This TCR beta chain came from a study of PD-1 blockade in mismatch repair-deficient tumors. Study-wide points: After pembrolizumab, tumor-resident clones rose rapidly, then generally contracted before radiologic responses.

The V gene end was trimmed by 3 bases and the J gene end by 7 bases; junction bases not matched to a gene: 7. The CDR3 loop spans 15 amino acids. In germline, CDR1 is MDHEN, CDR2 SYDVKM. Sequencing used immunoSEQ multiplex PCR; TCRdb keeps in-frame clones, though not all of them. Of roughly 80,000 clones detected, 81% appear once; the ten largest clones hold roughly 2.5%. Worth noting for this clone: Its specificity is not known.

All patients were mismatch repair deficient, assessed by either PCR or immunohistochemistry. TCRs were sequenced from three patients responding to pembrolizumab. The J gene is TRBJ2-2, the V gene TRBV28; 8 bases match TRBD2. The sample was peripheral blood, taken 12 weeks after starting pembrolizumab. The clonotype was recovered from an adult with mismatch repair-deficient cancer. In nucleotides, the CDR3 is TGTGCCAGCAGTTTGGGGACTAGTACCAGCGGGGAGCTGTTTTTT. It encodes CASSLGTSTSGELFF.